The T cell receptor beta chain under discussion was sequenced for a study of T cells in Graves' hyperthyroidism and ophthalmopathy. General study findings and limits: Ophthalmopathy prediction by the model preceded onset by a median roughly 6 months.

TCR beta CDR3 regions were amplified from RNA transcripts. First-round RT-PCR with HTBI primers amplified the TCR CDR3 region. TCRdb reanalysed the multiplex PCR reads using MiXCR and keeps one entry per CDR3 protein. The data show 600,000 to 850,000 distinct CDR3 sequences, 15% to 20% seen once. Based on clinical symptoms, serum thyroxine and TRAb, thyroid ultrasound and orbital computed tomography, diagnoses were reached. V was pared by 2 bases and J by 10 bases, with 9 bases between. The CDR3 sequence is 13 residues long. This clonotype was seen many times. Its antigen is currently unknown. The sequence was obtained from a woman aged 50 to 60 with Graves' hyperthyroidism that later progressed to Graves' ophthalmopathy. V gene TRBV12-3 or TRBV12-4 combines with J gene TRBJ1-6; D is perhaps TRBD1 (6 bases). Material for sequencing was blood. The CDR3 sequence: CASSLQGSSPLHF. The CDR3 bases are TGTGCCAGCAGTTTACAGGGGTCCTCACCCCTCCACTTT.